These 19 T cell receptor beta chains originate from one sample sequenced in a study of blood T cell repertoires in COVID-19. Libraries were prepared by immunoSEQ multiplex PCR; TCRdb keeps only in-frame clonotypes and omits some of them. The sample yields 200,000 to 250,000 clones, roughly 86% seen once. Sequencing was done on a sample of peripheral blood. The origin of the receptors is a man in his forties or fifties with acute or convalescent COVID-19.

Notes on this clone: The junction and the germline gene differ at one end; a read error may be behind it. The chain links TRBV19 to TRBJ2-1; no clear D gene. This CDR3 spans 13 amino acids. The germline V gene has CDR1 LNHDA and CDR2 SQIVND (reference sequence). This CDR3 is CASSIYSNNEQFF. In DNA form, the CDR3 reads TGTGCCAGTAGTATTTACTCCAACAATGAGCAGTTCTTC.

The chain has TRBV4-1 and TRBJ2-3; D is possibly TRBD2 (5 bases). Trimming removed 5 bases at V and 6 bases at J, with 15 bases between. Germline-derived CDR1 and CDR2 are MGHRA and YSYEKL. This CDR3 comprises 14 residues. CDR3 in DNA: TGCGCCAGCAGCAGGGAGCCTAGTGTCGATACGCAGTATTTT. Translation gives CASSREPSVDTQYF.

The chain uses TRBV18 and TRBJ2-1; 10 bases map to TRBD1. The germline V gene encodes CDR1 KGHSH and CDR2 LQKENI. The CDR3 loop spans 16 amino acids. V shed 3 bases, J shed 2 bases, and the junction held 4 bases outside the gene matches. The CDR3 protein is CASSPQGQGTYNEQFF. The CDR3 DNA reads as TGTGCCAGCTCACCCCAGGGACAGGGGACCTACAATGAGCAGTTCTTC.

The rearrangement links TRBV6-5 to TRBJ2-6; D is ambiguous. Trimming took off 0 bases at V and 1 base at J, with 7 bases between the two ends. This CDR3 spans 16 amino acids. Germline CDR1 MNHEY, CDR2 SVGAGI. CDR3 DNA sequence: TGTGCCAGCAGTTACTCGAGACAATCTGGGGCCAACGTCCTGACTTTC. The encoded protein is CASSYSRQSGANVLTF.

The gene calls are TRBV2 and TRBJ1-1; possibly TRBD1 for D (6 bases). This CDR3 is 13 amino acids long. V dropped 8 bases and J dropped 2 bases, with 12 bases sitting between them. Germline CDR1 SNHLY, CDR2 FYNNEI. CDR3 coding DNA: TGTGCCAGCGGGGGACAACGTAACACTGAAGCTTTCTTT. This gives the protein CASGGQRNTEAFF.

The V call is TRBV2, the J call TRBJ2-7; maybe TRBD2 (5 bases). Germline V gives CDR1 SNHLY, CDR2 FYNNEI. The CDR3 contains 13 residues. With 6 bases removed from V and 5 bases from J, the gap between germline ends came to 14 bases. CDR3: CASRRALGHEQYF. The CDR3 nucleotides read TGTGCCAGCAGGAGGGCCCTCGGTCACGAGCAGTACTTC.

The V call is TRBV5-8, the J call TRBJ2-3; 12 bases match TRBD2. The CDR3 is 18 residues long. The germline V gene encodes CDR1 SGHTS and CDR2 YDEGEE. After removal of 4 bases from V and 3 bases from J, the junction contained 12 bases not matched to a gene. CDR3 region: CASSQGSSGRAETDTQYF. The DNA of the CDR3 is TGTGCCAGCAGCCAGGGGTCTAGCGGGAGGGCCGAGACAGATACGCAGTATTTT.

The chain employs TRBV7-9 and TRBJ1-2; weak D call: TRBD1 (6 bases). CDR1 and CDR2 from the germline V gene are SEHNR and FQNEAQ (reference sequence). The CDR3 spans 15 residues. Trimming took 5 bases from V and 1 from J, leaving 14 bases between them. CDR3 coding DNA: TGTGCCAGCAGCGCTACAGGGAATTTTAACTATGGCTACACCTTC. Translating gives CASSATGNFNYGYTF.

The chain links TRBV7-2 to TRBJ1-2; 8 positions agree with TRBD1. CDR1 and CDR2 from the germline V gene are SGHTA and FQGNSA. The CDR3 loop spans 16 amino acids. V was clipped by 1 base and J by 0 bases; unmatched bases: 4. The CDR3 reads CASSLVAGGSNYGYTF. The CDR3 bases are TGTGCCAGCAGCTTAGTCGCAGGGGGCTCTAACTATGGCTACACCTTC.

This clone was seen a handful of times. The chain carries TRBV3-1 (or the pseudogene TRBV3-2) and TRBJ2-7; a possible D gene is TRBD2 (6 bases). CDR3 length: 16 amino acids. The ends were cut back, 0 bases at V and 1 base at J, with 13 bases in the middle. CDR1 is LGHDT and CDR2 is YNNKEL in the germline V gene (reference sequence). Here the CDR3 reads CASSQDLAGPSYEQYF. In nucleotides, the CDR3 is TGTGCCAGCAGCCAAGATCTGGCGGGACCTTCCTACGAGCAGTACTTC.

This clone has just one count. V gene TRBV6-5 combines with J gene TRBJ1-2; D is perhaps TRBD1 (6 bases). Germline CDR1 is MNHEY and CDR2 is SVGAGI. CDR3 size: 13 residues. The germline V and J ends were trimmed by 6 bases and 6 bases, with 14 bases remaining between them. The CDR3 DNA is TGTGCCAGCAGGACAGGCCTGATGGATGGCTACACCTTC. Its translation is CASRTGLMDGYTF.

This clone was picked up one time. The V gene is TRBV7-8, the J gene TRBJ2-5; a possible D gene is TRBD1 (6 bases). Germline V gene data show CDR1 as SGHVS and CDR2 as FQNEAQ. CDR3 size: 14 residues. V was clipped by 6 bases and J by 5 bases, with 16 bases between them. The CDR3 here is CASRPGTRPETQYF. The CDR3 DNA sequence: TGTGCCAGCAGGCCCGGGACACGGCCGGAGACCCAGTACTTC.

The chain links TRBV5-6 to TRBJ1-3, with D possibly TRBD1 on 6 matching bases. CDR3 size: 15 residues. Between the trimmed V and J ends, which lost 4 bases and 0 bases, there was a span of 11 bases. The germline CDR1 and CDR2 sequences are SGHDT and YYEEEE. CDR3 nucleotides: TGTGCCAGCAGCCAGGACAGAGGCTCTGGAAACACCATATATTTT. This gives the protein CASSQDRGSGNTIYF.

This clone is a singleton in its sample. The V gene is TRBV10-3, the J gene TRBJ1-2; D gene unclear. The CDR3 runs 14 residues. Germline V lookup: CDR1 ENHRY, CDR2 SYGVKD. Trimming removed 0 bases from V and 3 bases from J, with 8 bases in between. The CDR3 spells CAISESPEYYGYTF. CDR3 nucleotide sequence: TGTGCCATCAGTGAGTCGCCAGAATACTATGGCTACACCTTC.

J is TRBJ1-5 and V is TRBV19; 7 bases map to TRBD1. The CDR3 is made up of 16 amino acids. V trimming: 3 bases; J trimming: 1 base; junction bases outside the gene matches: 6. The germline V gene has CDR1 LNHDA and CDR2 SQIVND (reference sequence). CDR3 sequence (DNA): TGTGCCAGTAGTATCGAAGGGGGCGCGAGCAATCAGCCCCAGCATTTT. Its translation: CASSIEGGASNQPQHF.

This chain uses TRBV11-3 with TRBJ1-5, with D uncertain. This CDR3 region has 13 residues. The V gene lost 3 bases and the J gene lost 6 bases, with 9 bases spanning the gap. Germline CDR1 is SGHNT and CDR2 is YENEEA. The CDR3 here is CASSFGRLQPQHF. The CDR3 region has the DNA TGTGCCAGCAGCTTTGGCAGGCTTCAGCCCCAGCATTTT.

V usage is TRBV3-1 (or the pseudogene TRBV3-2) and J usage is TRBJ2-7; 8 bases agree with TRBD2. Germline assignment: CDR1 LGHDT and CDR2 YNNKEL (reference sequence). The ends lost 5 bases at V and 7 bases at J; junction bases unmatched: 1. The CDR3 contains 11 residues. The CDR3 DNA is TGTGCCAGCAGCGTAGCGGGGGAGCAGTACTTC. This gives the protein CASSVAGEQYF.

This clone has just a few counts. The chain employs TRBV19 and TRBJ2-7, with a tentative D call TRBD1 (6 bases). V was pared by 6 bases and J by 5 bases, with 8 bases between. The length of the CDR3 is 11 residues. CDR1 is LNHDA and CDR2 is SQIVND in the germline V gene (reference sequence). CDR3 amino acids: CASRAGDEQYF. The DNA for the CDR3 is TGTGCCAGTAGGGCAGGGGACGAGCAGTACTTC.

CDR3 loop: CASSLRAGDTDTQYF. The CDR3 coding sequence is TGTGCCAGCAGCTTAAGGGCGGGCGACACAGATACGCAGTATTTT. V usage is TRBV11-2 and J usage is TRBJ2-3; D possibly corresponds to TRBD2 (5 bases). V gave up 2 bases and J gave up 2 bases, with 11 bases separating them. CDR3 size: 15 residues. Germline V gene sequence: CDR1 SGHAT, CDR2 FQNNGV.